The 15 T cell receptor beta chains reported below all come from one sample, sequenced in a study of T cell clonality in common variable immunodeficiency. Only in-frame clones appear in the TCRdb table, and some are missing; sequencing was by immunoSEQ multiplex PCR. The sample includes about 47,000 clones, none of them occurring once. Sequencing input: peripheral blood mononuclear cells. The receptors were sampled from a person between 18 and 69 years old in good health.

This clone has at least ten counts. The CDR3 end lies 3 residues beyond the end of the read and is filled in from the germline J gene. The rearrangement links TRBV5-1 to TRBJ2-7; TRBD2 matches at 9 bases. J gave up 4 bases and V 6 bases, and 11 bases lay outside the gene matches. Looked up from germline, CDR1 is SGHRS and CDR2 is YFSETQ. The CDR3 length is 15 residues. The part of the CDR3 DNA that was read is TGCGCCAGCAATAGCGGGAGAACGGATATATACGAG. Its translation: CASNSGRTDIYE. From start to end, the CDR3 is CASNSGRTDIYEQYF.

On this clone: Sequencing ends 3 residues short of the CDR3 end; the germline J gene provides the rest. The chain is built from TRBV7-2 and TRBJ2-5, with D possibly matching TRBD2 (6 bases). Germline V lookup: CDR1 SGHTA, CDR2 FQGNSA. The CDR3 spans 13 residues. V was clipped by 3 bases and J by 3 bases, with 8 bases between them. Incomplete CDR3 DNA: TGTGCCAGCAGCTTTTCTAGCGAAGAGACC. It translates to CASSFSSEET. The whole CDR3 reads CASSFSSEETQYF. Full variable domain (missing parts from reference TRBV7-2 and TRBJ2-5): GAGVSQSPSNKVTEKGKDVELRCDPISGHTALYWYRQSLGQGLEFLIYFQGNSAPDKSGLPSDRFSAERTGGSVSTLTIQRTQQEDSAVYLCASSFSSEETQYFGPGTRLLVL.

This clone was detected ten times or more. With the read ending 3 residues before the CDR3 end, the germline J gene is used to fill in that end. The chain employs TRBV7-3 and TRBJ2-1; 9 nucleotides line up with TRBD1. V was pared by 5 bases and J by 6 bases, with 2 bases of the junction left unmatched. From germline, CDR1 is SGHTA and CDR2 FQGTGA. This CDR3 is 13 amino acids long. The DNA read from the CDR3 is TGTGCCAGCAGCCCGACAGGGGGCAATGAG. Amino acid sequence: CASSPTGGNE. The complete CDR3 sequence is CASSPTGGNEQFF.

In its sample, this clone was seen a few times. The read stops 3 residues short of the end of the CDR3; the missing end is completed from the germline J gene. This chain joins TRBV7-6 and TRBJ1-2; the D gene is possibly TRBD1 (5 bases). Trimming removed 6 bases from V and 4 bases from J, with 15 bases in between. CDR1 SGHVS and CDR2 FNYEAQ come from the germline V gene. This CDR3 is 14 amino acids long. CDR3 bases read: TGTGCCAGCAGTGCTCAGGGAGGCTCCTATGGC. It is translated as CASSAQGGSYG. Given in full, the CDR3 is CASSAQGGSYGYTF.

The sample holds many counts of this clone. From the germline J gene comes the end of the CDR3, since the read stops 3 residues before it. The chain couples TRBV7-3 to TRBJ1-1; D may be TRBD1 (5 bases). The CDR3 loop spans 13 amino acids. The germline V and J ends were trimmed by 3 bases and 2 bases, with 7 bases remaining between them. Germline CDR1 is SGHTA and CDR2 is FQGTGA. CDR3 amino acids: CASSLTVNTEAFF. Incomplete CDR3 DNA: TGTGCCAGCAGCTTGACAGTCAACACTGAA.

This clone showed up many times. This chain's CDR3 is CASSVYRGNTEAFF. The covered CDR3 bases are TGCGCCAGCAGCGTTTACAGGGGGAACACTGAA. The V call is TRBV5-1, the J call TRBJ1-1; 7 nucleotides match TRBD1. The CDR3 end is not reached by the read, which stops 3 residues before it; the germline J gene fills it in. The V and J ends lost 4 bases and 1 base, in that order; junction bases with no gene match: 4. Per the germline V gene, CDR1 is SGHRS and CDR2 is YFSETQ. This CDR3 comprises 14 residues.

The sample holds a few counts of this clone. The CDR3 end falls 3 residues outside the read, so it is completed with the germline J gene. V and J are TRBV7-3 and TRBJ2-3; 7 bases align to TRBD1. Germline loops: CDR1 SGHTA, CDR2 FQGTGA. The ends lost 1 base at V and 2 bases at J; junction bases unmatched: 12. The CDR3 sequence is 18 residues long. The CDR3 bases that were read are TGTGCCAGCAGCTTAAGCCGCCCGACAGGGCCAGACACAGATACG. It yields the protein CASSLSRPTGPDTDT. The whole CDR3 is CASSLSRPTGPDTDTQYF.

Ten or more counts support this clone. The CDR3 end is not reached by the read, which stops 3 residues before it; the germline J gene fills it in. V and J are TRBV7-6 and TRBJ2-1; no firm D call. Germline V gene lookup returns CDR1 SGHVS and CDR2 FNYEAQ. The V end lost 1 base, the J end lost 9 bases, and 4 bases lay between the germline ends. The CDR3 spans 11 residues. The sequenced CDR3 bases are TGTGCCAGCAGCTTAGGCGGTGAG. It encodes CASSLGGE. The CDR3, in full, reads CASSLGGEQFF.

On this clone itself: The CDR3 goes on 3 residues after the read ends, and that part is filled in from the germline J gene. This chain links TRBV7-6 with TRBJ1-1, with D tentatively TRBD1 (5 bases). Germline CDR1 reads SGHVS; CDR2 reads FNYEAQ. The CDR3 has 14 amino acids. This chain's CDR3 is CASSLGGSYAKAFF. CDR3 DNA, as far as it was read: TGTGCCAGCAGCTTAGGGGGCTCCTACGCTAAA.

This clone was detected many times. The missing CDR3 end, 3 residues past where the read stops, is filled in from the germline J gene. This sequence joins TRBV4-2 and TRBJ2-1; 12 bases agree with TRBD2. The J segment lost 7 bases and the V segment lost 0 bases, leaving 7 bases of the junction unmatched. The length of the CDR3 is 17 residues. Per germline, CDR1 LGHNA and CDR2 YNFKEQ. This chain's CDR3 is CASSQDSASGRVNEQFF. The CDR3 bases that were read are TGTGCCAGCAGCCAAGATTCCGCTAGCGGGAGGGTAAATGAG.

This clone was counted at least ten times. The read terminates 3 residues before the CDR3 end, so the remaining end is supplied by the germline J gene. The chain recombines TRBV7-2 with TRBJ2-3, with D perhaps matching TRBD2 (6 bases). The ends were cut back, 0 bases at V and 2 bases at J, with 9 bases in the middle. CDR1 is SGHTA, CDR2 FQGNSA, per germline. The CDR3 extends over 15 amino acids. The CDR3 loop reads CASSLAGGITDTQYF. The CDR3 bases that were read are TGTGCCAGCAGCTTAGCGGGGGGAATCACAGATACG.

At least ten counts were recorded for this clone. The observed sequence ends 3 residues before the CDR3 terminus, with the missing tail filled in from the germline J gene. This sequence joins TRBV6-2 or TRBV6-3 and TRBJ2-3, with 11 bases aligning to TRBD2. Losses at the gene ends were 6 bases for V and 1 base for J; bases not matched to a gene: 6. The CDR3 length is 16 residues. Germline V lookup: CDR1 MNHEY, CDR2 SVGEGT. The CDR3 bases that were read are TGTGCCAGCAGACTTCCGGGACTAGCGGGCACAGATACG. It yields the protein CASRLPGLAGTDT. The CDR3 in full is CASRLPGLAGTDTQYF.

This clone was seen at least ten times. Sequencing ends 3 residues short of the CDR3 end; the germline J gene provides the rest. The gene calls are TRBV19 and TRBJ2-7; TRBD1 aligns across 7 bases. CDR3 size: 15 residues. V shed 1 base and J 3 bases; nucleotides not matched to a gene: 6. Germline lookup yields CDR1 LNHDA and CDR2 SQIVND (reference sequence). CDR3 DNA, as far as it was read: TGTGCCAGTAGTATAGCCAGAGGGGGCGGCTACGAG. Translating it yields CASSIARGGGYE. The entire CDR3 protein is CASSIARGGGYEQYF.

This clone was detected many times. The read ends 3 residues early relative to the CDR3; the germline J gene fills the gap. The chain recombines TRBV4-1 with TRBJ1-6; D is possibly TRBD1 (5 bases). This CDR3 spans 12 amino acids. Trimming cost V 3 bases and J 12 bases, with 9 bases left between them. Germline V gene lookup returns CDR1 MGHRA and CDR2 YSYEKL. CDR3 DNA (partial): TGCGCCAGCAGCCAGGGACTACTACCC. It is translated as CASSQGLLP. In full, the CDR3 reads CASSQGLLPLHF.

This clone was seen many times. With the read ending 3 residues before the CDR3 end, the germline J gene is used to fill in that end. The gene calls are TRBV5-1 and TRBJ1-2; D gene uncertain. Trimming left V 0 bases short and J 3 bases short, with 12 bases between. The germline V gene has CDR1 SGHRS and CDR2 YFSETQ. The CDR3 has 15 amino acids. CDR3 region: CASSLVAGEDYGYTF. The covered CDR3 bases are TGCGCCAGCAGCTTGGTGGCAGGAGAGGACTATGGC.